These T cell receptor beta chains were read from a single sample in a study of OX40 agonist ivuxolimab in advanced cancers. The data were produced by immunoSEQ multiplex PCR, yet TCRdb's version contains in-frame clones alone and is incomplete. The sample holds approximately 45,000 clones; about 80% are singletons and the top ten take less than 5%. The sequenced sample was CD4+ or CD8+ T cells sorted from blood, obtained in a trial of the OX40 agonist ivuxolimab. Receptors were obtained from an adult with an advanced solid tumor such as melanoma, head and neck, liver or kidney cancer. CDR3s include the opening cysteine and the closing phenylalanine or tryptophan. Each record gives: V gene, D gene, J gene, clone size, CDR3 protein, CDR3 DNA. The D gene is left open where the match is weak. Clone size is given for some rows only: seen once, a few or many times, or a class if the clone is expanded.

V gene: TRBV5-8; D gene: -; J gene: TRBJ2-3; clone size: -; CDR3 protein: CASPWVLDTQYF; CDR3 DNA: TGTGCCAGCCCTTGGGTTTTAGATACGCAGTATTTT
V gene: TRBV7-8; D gene: -; J gene: TRBJ1-3; clone size: -; CDR3 protein: CASSSRVSGNTIYF; CDR3 DNA: TGTGCCAGCAGCTCCAGGGTCTCTGGAAACACCATATATTTT
V gene: TRBV29-1; D gene: TRBD1; J gene: TRBJ1-1; clone size: -; CDR3 protein: CSLRTGTDTEAFF; CDR3 DNA: TGCAGCCTTCGGACAGGGACGGACACTGAAGCTTTCTTT
V gene: TRBV2; D gene: TRBD1; J gene: TRBJ1-2; clone size: -; CDR3 protein: CASSEREGAYGYTF; CDR3 DNA: TGTGCCAGCAGTGAACGCGAGGGGGCTTATGGCTACACCTTC
V gene: TRBV6-5; D gene: TRBD2; J gene: TRBJ2-1; clone size: -; CDR3 protein: CASSSRLAVYNEQFF; CDR3 DNA: TGTGCCAGCAGTTCTCGACTAGCGGTTTACAATGAGCAGTTCTTC
V gene: TRBV9; D gene: -; J gene: TRBJ2-2; clone size: -; CDR3 protein: CASSSPRGVNTGELFF; CDR3 DNA: TGTGCCAGCAGCTCCCCCCGGGGAGTCAACACCGGGGAGCTGTTTTTT
V gene: TRBV4-3; D gene: TRBD2; J gene: TRBJ2-4; clone size: -; CDR3 protein: CASSHIAGGQNIQYF; CDR3 DNA: TGCGCCAGCAGCCACATAGCGGGGGGGCAAAACATTCAGTACTTC
V gene: TRBV11-1; D gene: -; J gene: TRBJ2-2; clone size: -; CDR3 protein: CASSLRGNGELFF; CDR3 DNA: TGTGCCAGCAGCTTAAGGGGAAACGGGGAGCTGTTTTTT
V gene: TRBV6-1; D gene: -; J gene: TRBJ1-1; clone size: -; CDR3 protein: CASSEAPGVPTEAFF; CDR3 DNA: TGTGCCAGCAGTGAAGCGCCCGGGGTCCCCACTGAAGCTTTCTTT
V gene: TRBV20-1; D gene: TRBD1; J gene: TRBJ2-1; clone size: -; CDR3 protein: CSASRGQAPFF; CDR3 DNA: TGCAGTGCTAGCCGAGGACAGGCTCCCTTCTTC
V gene: TRBV6-5; D gene: -; J gene: TRBJ1-6; clone size: -; CDR3 protein: CASSYSTGLPNSPLHF; CDR3 DNA: TGTGCCAGCAGTTACTCGACCGGGCTGCCAAATTCACCCCTCCACTTT
V gene: TRBV4-2; D gene: -; J gene: TRBJ2-7; clone size: -; CDR3 protein: CASSQDLGGYEQYF; CDR3 DNA: TGTGCCAGCAGCCAAGATTTGGGCGGCTACGAGCAGTACTTC
V gene: TRBV18; D gene: TRBD1; J gene: TRBJ1-1; clone size: -; CDR3 protein: CASSPRSGGTEAFF; CDR3 DNA: TGTGCCAGCTCACCACGCTCAGGGGGCACTGAAGCTTTCTTT
V gene: TRBV18; D gene: -; J gene: TRBJ2-3; clone size: -; CDR3 protein: CASSPSTDTQYF; CDR3 DNA: TGTGCCAGCTCACCTAGCACAGATACGCAGTATTTT
V gene: TRBV25-1; D gene: TRBD1; J gene: TRBJ1-1; clone size: -; CDR3 protein: CASMGQRNTEAFF; CDR3 DNA: TGTGCCAGCATGGGACAGCGGAACACTGAAGCTTTCTTT
V gene: TRBV5-1; D gene: TRBD1; J gene: TRBJ1-1; clone size: -; CDR3 protein: CASSIDRGTEAFF; CDR3 DNA: TGCGCCAGCAGCATCGACAGGGGCACTGAAGCTTTCTTT
V gene: TRBV7-2; D gene: -; J gene: TRBJ2-2; clone size: -; CDR3 protein: CASSLERARTGELFF; CDR3 DNA: TGTGCCAGCAGCTTAGAGAGGGCAAGGACCGGGGAGCTGTTTTTT
V gene: TRBV4-1; D gene: -; J gene: TRBJ2-7; clone size: -; CDR3 protein: CASSQEGHTSRGGSQYF; CDR3 DNA: TGCGCCAGCAGCCAAGAGGGACATACTAGCCGGGGTGGATCGCAGTACTTC
V gene: TRBV9; D gene: TRBD2; J gene: TRBJ2-5; clone size: -; CDR3 protein: CASSAGLAGGVKETQYF; CDR3 DNA: TGTGCCAGCAGCGCCGGACTAGCGGGGGGGGTTAAAGAGACCCAGTACTTC
V gene: TRBV29-1; D gene: -; J gene: TRBJ1-1; clone size: -; CDR3 protein: CSVGQFPGSNTEAFF; CDR3 DNA: TGCAGCGTCGGACAGTTTCCAGGTTCGAACACTGAAGCTTTCTTT
V gene: TRBV18; D gene: -; J gene: TRBJ1-3; clone size: -; CDR3 protein: CASSPPRDTHGTIYF; CDR3 DNA: TGTGCCAGCTCACCCCCCCGGGACACCCATGGCACCATATATTTT
V gene: TRBV7-2; D gene: -; J gene: TRBJ2-5; clone size: -; CDR3 protein: CASSLALHARTQYF; CDR3 DNA: TGTGCCAGCAGCTTAGCCCTCCATGCTCGGACCCAGTACTTC
V gene: TRBV9; D gene: -; J gene: TRBJ2-7; clone size: once; CDR3 protein: CAKKGHGGSYEQYF; CDR3 DNA: TGTGCCAAGAAGGGACATGGGGGGTCCTACGAGCAGTACTTC
V gene: TRBV9; D gene: -; J gene: TRBJ2-5; clone size: -; CDR3 protein: CASSVGLSQETQYF; CDR3 DNA: TGTGCCAGCAGCGTAGGGCTTTCCCAAGAGACCCAGTACTTC
V gene: TRBV7-9; D gene: -; J gene: TRBJ2-7; clone size: few; CDR3 protein: CASSLAGREYF; CDR3 DNA: TGTGCCAGCAGCTTAGCGGGACGGGAGTACTTC
V gene: TRBV29-1; D gene: TRBD2; J gene: TRBJ2-7; clone size: -; CDR3 protein: CSGPGTSGPLDPSEQYF; CDR3 DNA: TGCAGCGGGCCGGGGACTAGCGGGCCTCTAGACCCCTCCGAGCAGTACTTC
V gene: TRBV4-3; D gene: TRBD1; J gene: TRBJ1-3; clone size: -; CDR3 protein: CASSGSTGVSGNTIYF; CDR3 DNA: TGCGCCAGCAGCGGGTCGACAGGGGTCTCTGGAAACACCATATATTTT
V gene: TRBV7-3; D gene: -; J gene: TRBJ2-1; clone size: once; CDR3 protein: CASSMGLPGRDEQFF; CDR3 DNA: TGTGCCAGCAGCATGGGACTCCCGGGTCGCGATGAGCAGTTCTTC
V gene: TRBV29-1; D gene: -; J gene: TRBJ1-1; clone size: -; CDR3 protein: CTVEGITEAFF; CDR3 DNA: TGCACCGTGGAAGGAATCACTGAAGCTTTCTTT
V gene: TRBV5-1; D gene: TRBD1; J gene: TRBJ2-3; clone size: -; CDR3 protein: CASSLAQGISTDTQYF; CDR3 DNA: TGCGCCAGCAGCTTGGCACAGGGGATATCCACAGATACGCAGTATTTT
V gene: TRBV9; D gene: TRBD2; J gene: TRBJ2-7; clone size: -; CDR3 protein: CASSASGEQYF; CDR3 DNA: TGTGCCAGCAGCGCTAGCGGCGAGCAGTACTTC
V gene: TRBV7-9; D gene: -; J gene: TRBJ2-3; clone size: -; CDR3 protein: CASSLGLQASTDTQYF; CDR3 DNA: TGTGCCAGCAGCTTAGGACTTCAAGCTAGCACAGATACGCAGTATTTT
V gene: TRBV7-2; D gene: -; J gene: TRBJ2-7; clone size: -; CDR3 protein: CASSLGRQGLYEQYF; CDR3 DNA: TGTGCCAGCAGCTTAGGGAGACAGGGACTCTACGAGCAGTACTTC
V gene: TRBV4-1; D gene: -; J gene: TRBJ2-7; clone size: -; CDR3 protein: CASSPYKIFDEQYF; CDR3 DNA: TGCGCCAGCAGCCCGTATAAAATATTCGACGAGCAGTACTTC
V gene: TRBV7-2; D gene: TRBD2; J gene: TRBJ2-1; clone size: once; CDR3 protein: CASSRSGLAGLGEQFF; CDR3 DNA: TGTGCCAGCAGCCGCTCGGGACTAGCGGGGCTCGGTGAGCAGTTCTTC
V gene: TRBV19; D gene: -; J gene: TRBJ2-2; clone size: few; CDR3 protein: CASSRRDLGAGELFF; CDR3 DNA: TGTGCCAGTAGTAGGCGGGACCTAGGCGCCGGGGAGCTGTTTTTT
V gene: TRBV9; D gene: TRBD2; J gene: TRBJ2-3; clone size: -; CDR3 protein: CASSLRTSGTTDTQYF; CDR3 DNA: TGTGCCAGCAGCTTGAGGACTAGCGGGACCACAGATACGCAGTATTTT
V gene: TRBV5-1; D gene: -; J gene: TRBJ2-5; clone size: once; CDR3 protein: CASSFADRGQTQYF; CDR3 DNA: TGCGCCAGCAGCTTTGCCGACCGTGGGCAGACCCAGTACTTC
V gene: TRBV18; D gene: -; J gene: TRBJ2-3; clone size: -; CDR3 protein: CASSPALISDTQYF; CDR3 DNA: TGTGCCAGCTCACCGGCCTTAATAAGCGATACGCAGTATTTT
V gene: TRBV6-5; D gene: -; J gene: TRBJ2-3; clone size: few; CDR3 protein: CARSGRVDTQYF; CDR3 DNA: TGTGCCAGATCAGGCAGAGTGGATACGCAGTATTTT
V gene: TRBV19; D gene: TRBD1; J gene: TRBJ1-2; clone size: -; CDR3 protein: CASSSLQGNYGYTF; CDR3 DNA: TGTGCCAGTAGCTCGCTACAGGGGAACTATGGCTACACCTTC
V gene: TRBV15; D gene: -; J gene: TRBJ1-1; clone size: -; CDR3 protein: CATSIGAKGNTEAFF; CDR3 DNA: TGTGCCACCAGCATCGGCGCCAAGGGGAACACTGAAGCTTTCTTT
V gene: TRBV7-9; D gene: -; J gene: TRBJ1-1; clone size: few; CDR3 protein: CASSFSGSSWTEAFF; CDR3 DNA: TGTGCCAGCAGCTTTTCAGGGTCGTCTTGGACTGAAGCTTTCTTT
V gene: TRBV2; D gene: TRBD1; J gene: TRBJ2-2; clone size: -; CDR3 protein: CASSLDRGGTGELFF; CDR3 DNA: TGTGCCAGCAGCCTTGACAGGGGTGGAACCGGGGAGCTGTTTTTT